This TCR beta chain came from a study of chemoradiotherapy in HPV16-positive cancers. Turning to the study itself: A couple of HPV16-positive patients' cells yielded candidate HPV-specific clones and common motifs. Study-wide results and limits: HPV-responsive T-cell expansion during chemoradiotherapy was linked to improved recurrence-free survival in HPV16-positive patients. Only a couple of HPV16-positive patients supplied the functional HPV-specificity definition.

Only in-frame clones appear in the TCRdb table, and some are missing; sequencing was by immunoSEQ multiplex PCR. Found here are over 10,000 clones, 55% to 65% of them singletons; the top ten hold around 20%. Note on this clone: Its antigen is still unknown.

Germline CDR1 and CDR2: SGHRS and YFSETQ. The CDR3 extends over 14 amino acids. The junction had 1 base not matched to a gene; V was cut back by 0 bases and J by 2 bases. This TCR was recovered from a human donor with HPV-associated anogenital cancer. The chain is built from TRBV5-1 and TRBJ1-2, with 7 bases fitting TRBD1. Specimen collection occurred from a patient who underwent chemoradiotherapy. The CDR3 spells CASSLEQGNYGYTF. For the CDR3, the DNA is TGCGCCAGCAGCTTGGAACAGGGGAACTATGGCTACACCTTC. Supplemented by reference TRBV5-1 and TRBJ1-2, the full variable domain reads KAGVTQTPRYLIKTRGQQVTLSCSPISGHRSVSWYQQTPGQGLQFLFEYFSETQRNKGNFPGRFSGRQFSNSRSEMNVSTLELGDSALYLCASSLEQGNYGYTFGSGTRLTVV.